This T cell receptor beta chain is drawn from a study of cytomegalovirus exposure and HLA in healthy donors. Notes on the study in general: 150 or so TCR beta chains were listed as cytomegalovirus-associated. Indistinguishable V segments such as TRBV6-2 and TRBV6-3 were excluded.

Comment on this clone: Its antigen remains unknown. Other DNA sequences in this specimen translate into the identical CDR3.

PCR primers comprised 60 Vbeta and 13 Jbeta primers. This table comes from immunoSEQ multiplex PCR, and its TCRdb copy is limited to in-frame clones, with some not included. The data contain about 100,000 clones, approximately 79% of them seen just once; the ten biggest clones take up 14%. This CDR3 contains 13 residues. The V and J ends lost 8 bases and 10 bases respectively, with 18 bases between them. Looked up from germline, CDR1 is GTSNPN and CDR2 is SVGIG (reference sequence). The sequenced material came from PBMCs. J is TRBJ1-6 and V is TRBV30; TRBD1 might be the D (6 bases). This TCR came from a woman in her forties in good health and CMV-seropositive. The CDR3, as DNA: TGTGCCCAGGGATACAGGGACAACTCACCCCTCCACTTT. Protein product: CAQGYRDNSPLHF.